This paragraph covers one T cell receptor (beta chain) sequence. Its specificity is not known. This entry is derived from a study of CD4 T cells in relation to SARS-CoV-2 and coronaviruses. Findings and limits, study-wide: In around 67% of donors, memory CD4+ clonotypes crossrecognized SARS-CoV-2 and at least one common cold coronavirus spike. The cross-reactivity analysis covered only spike protein, not other viral proteins.

CD4+ T cells from unexposed donors were obtained before the COVID-19 pandemic (2011-2018). Isolation of CD4+ T cells took place after about 10 days in culture. Cultures held roughly 2 million PBMCs per well with 8.5 to 10 IU/ml IL-2. The CDR3 loop spans 15 amino acids. The V gene lost 0 bases and the J gene lost 4 bases, with 13 bases spanning the gap. Looked up from germline, CDR1 is MNHEY and CDR2 is SVGAGI. Clones were sequenced by immunoSEQ multiplex PCR, and TCRdb holds only the in-frame ones, with some missing. The sample lists 20,000 to 25,000 clones; about 80% were seen once. The gene calls are TRBV6-5 and TRBJ2-7, with a possible D match to TRBD1 (6 bases). The TCR sequence derives from a human donor in good health. The sequenced sample was CD4+ T cells from PBMCs, cultured in vitro. The CDR3 sequence: CASSYSGQGRYEQYF. In DNA form, the CDR3 reads TGTGCCAGCAGTTACTCCGGGCAGGGGCGTTACGAGCAGTACTTC.